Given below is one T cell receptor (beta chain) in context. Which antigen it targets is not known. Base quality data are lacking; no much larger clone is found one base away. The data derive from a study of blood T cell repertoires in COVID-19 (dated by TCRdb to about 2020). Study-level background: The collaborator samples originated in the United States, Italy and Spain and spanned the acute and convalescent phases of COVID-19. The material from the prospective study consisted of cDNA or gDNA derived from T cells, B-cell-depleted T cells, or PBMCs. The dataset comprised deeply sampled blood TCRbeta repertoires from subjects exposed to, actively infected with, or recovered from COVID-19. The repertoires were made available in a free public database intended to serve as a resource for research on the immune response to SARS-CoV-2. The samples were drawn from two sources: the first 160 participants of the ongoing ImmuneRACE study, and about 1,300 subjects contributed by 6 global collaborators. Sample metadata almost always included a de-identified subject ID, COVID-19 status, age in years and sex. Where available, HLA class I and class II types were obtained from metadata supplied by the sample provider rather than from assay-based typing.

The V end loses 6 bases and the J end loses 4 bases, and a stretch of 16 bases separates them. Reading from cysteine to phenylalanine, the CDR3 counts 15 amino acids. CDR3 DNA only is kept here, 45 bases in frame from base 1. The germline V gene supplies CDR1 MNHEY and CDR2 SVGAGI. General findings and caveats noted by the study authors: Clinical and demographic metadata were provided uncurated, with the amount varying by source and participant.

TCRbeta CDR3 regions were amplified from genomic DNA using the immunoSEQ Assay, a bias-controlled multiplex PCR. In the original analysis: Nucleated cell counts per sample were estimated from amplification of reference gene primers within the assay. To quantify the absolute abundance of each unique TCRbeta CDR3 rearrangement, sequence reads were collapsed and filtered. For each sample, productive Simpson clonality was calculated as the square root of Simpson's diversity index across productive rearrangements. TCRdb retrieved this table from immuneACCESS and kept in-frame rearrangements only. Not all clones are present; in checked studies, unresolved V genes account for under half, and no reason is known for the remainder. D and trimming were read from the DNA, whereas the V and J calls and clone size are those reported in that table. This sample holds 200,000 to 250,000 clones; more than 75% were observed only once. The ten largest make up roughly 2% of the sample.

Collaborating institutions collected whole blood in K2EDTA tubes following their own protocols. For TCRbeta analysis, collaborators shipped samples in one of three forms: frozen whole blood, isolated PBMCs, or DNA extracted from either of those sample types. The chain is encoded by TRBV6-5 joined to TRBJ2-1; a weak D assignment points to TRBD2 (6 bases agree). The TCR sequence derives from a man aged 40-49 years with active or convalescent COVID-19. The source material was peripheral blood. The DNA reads TGTGCCAGCAGAACGGGGGTTGGGTCATACAATGAGCAGTTCTTC. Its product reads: CASRTGVGSYNEQFF.